This T cell receptor beta chain was recorded in a study of neurological immune-mediated disorders. Looking at the study overall: The disease course was relapsing-remitting in 31 and secondary progressive in about 8.5% of the 34 multiple sclerosis patients.

At least ten counts were recorded for this clonotype. Its antigen is undetermined. 5'RACE generated cDNA with 10-nucleotide random UMIs. TCRdb passed the 5' RACE reads through MiXCR, listing each CDR3 protein once. The sample has 90,000 to 150,000 distinct CDR3 sequences, roughly 3.2% seen once. Whole-study findings and limits: The repertoires of 18 of 34 multiple sclerosis patients fell into one related-CDR3 cluster (a possible signature) under phylogenetic grouping.

V lost 0 bases and J lost 5; bases outside the gene matches: 16. Germline lookup yields CDR1 MGHRA and CDR2 YSYEKL. CDR3 length: 19 amino acids. Sequenced input: PBMCs. The TCR comes from a woman in her thirties with multiple sclerosis. This chain joins TRBV4-1 and TRBJ2-3; TRBD2 aligns across 8 bases. The CDR3 protein is CASSQDWEGRGVERDTQYF. The DNA for the CDR3 is TGCGCCAGCAGCCAAGATTGGGAAGGGCGGGGGGTGGAGCGAGATACGCAGTATTTT.